Included here is one T cell receptor beta chain sequence, with context. Its specificity is unknown. These donors counted as nominally healthy when sampled, but unrecorded immune exposures were likely. Primers included in the PCR were 60 Vbeta and 13 Jbeta primers. Profiled with immunoSEQ multiplex PCR; TCRdb holds only in-frame clones, not every one. The data contain under 100,000 clones, roughly 79% of them singletons. This sample stems from a study of cytomegalovirus exposure and HLA in healthy donors. Notes on the study in general: The HLA-A and HLA-B alleles of most subjects were reportedly predicted accurately from TCR beta sequences. Associated with HLA alleles at 0.05 false discovery rate in a later analysis were 17,000 or so TCR beta sequences. The only immune exposure information that was available was CMV serostatus.

CDR1 SNHLY and CDR2 FYNNEI come from the germline V gene. This CDR3 region has 15 residues. Trimming removed 2 bases at V and 9 bases at J, with 17 bases between. The V call is TRBV2, the J call TRBJ1-5; a possible D gene is TRBD1 (5 bases). The source material was PBMCs. This receptor was taken from a man younger than 30 in good health and CMV-seropositive. The CDR3 spells CASSEWRGLGWPQHF. In DNA, the CDR3 is TGTGCCAGCAGTGAATGGAGGGGACTGGGGTGGCCCCAGCATTTT.